These T cell receptor beta chains were read from a single sample in a study of blood T cell repertoires in COVID-19. The data were produced by immunoSEQ multiplex PCR, yet TCRdb's version contains in-frame clones alone and is incomplete. The sample lists 60,000 to 65,000 clones; more than 65% were seen once. The sequencing input was peripheral blood. Receptors originate from a woman aged 60-75 years with acute or convalescent COVID-19. The CDR3 runs from the conserved cysteine through the conserved F or W. D genes are given only for firm matches. Not every row has a clone size; where given, it reads once, few, many or a size class.

j_call	d_call	v_call	clone_size	cdr3_aa	cdr3_nt
TRBJ1-1	TRBD1	TRBV5-1	few	CASRGSTGGSAEAFF	TGCGCCAGCAGGGGATCCACAGGGGGAAGCGCTGAAGCTTTCTTT
TRBJ1-2	.	TRBV25-1	.	CASTKDTSGYGYTF	TGTGCCAGCACCAAAGACACATCAGGCTATGGCTACACCTTC
TRBJ2-3	TRBD1	TRBV3-1/TRBV3-2	.	CASSSTGTGEAHSTDTQYF	TGTGCCAGCAGCTCGACCGGGACAGGGGAAGCCCATAGCACAGATACGCAGTATTTT
TRBJ2-3	TRBD1	TRBV27	.	CASSLNRGTDTQYF	TGTGCCAGCAGTTTAAACAGGGGTACAGATACGCAGTATTTT
TRBJ2-1	TRBD2	TRBV10-2	.	CASSEASGGVGEQFF	TGCGCCAGCAGTGAAGCTAGCGGGGGGGTAGGAGAGCAGTTCTTC
TRBJ1-1	TRBD1	TRBV19	medium-sized	CASSQQGIGTEAFF	TGTGCCAGTAGTCAACAGGGGATTGGCACTGAAGCTTTCTTT
TRBJ2-1	.	TRBV29-1	.	CSSRSPKNNEQFF	TGCAGCTCTAGGTCTCCAAAGAACAATGAGCAGTTCTTC
TRBJ2-7	.	TRBV15	.	CATSPEAGGASYEQYF	TGTGCCACCAGCCCCGAGGCGGGCGGGGCGAGCTACGAGCAGTACTTC
TRBJ1-1	TRBD1	TRBV24-1	few	CATSGTGTGLDTEAFF	TGTGCCACCAGTGGAACCGGGACAGGACTGGACACTGAAGCTTTCTTT
TRBJ2-7	TRBD2	TRBV18	once	CASSPPGLGSYEQYF	TGTGCCAGCTCACCACCGGGACTAGGATCCTACGAGCAGTACTTC
TRBJ1-5	.	TRBV5-1	.	CASSLGESNQPQHF	TGCGCCAGCAGCTTGGGAGAGAGCAATCAGCCCCAGCATTTT
TRBJ1-4	.	TRBV27	.	CASSGFLNEKLFF	TGTGCCAGCTCAGGGTTCCTTAATGAAAAACTGTTTTTT
TRBJ1-2	.	TRBV6-5	few	CAITIRGRSGYTF	TGTGCCATCACTATCAGGGGTCGCAGTGGCTACACCTTC
TRBJ1-1	TRBD1	TRBV18	.	CASSPGAGGINTEAFF	TGTGCCAGCTCACCAGGCGCAGGGGGAATTAACACTGAAGCTTTCTTT
TRBJ1-6	TRBD1	TRBV11-2	.	CASSPGTANSPLHF	TGTGCCAGCAGCCCCGGGACAGCGAATTCACCCCTCCACTTT
TRBJ1-1	.	TRBV30	.	CAWSVFRVSTEAFF	TGTGCCTGGAGTGTATTTCGGGTTAGCACTGAAGCTTTCTTT
TRBJ2-1	.	TRBV2	once	CASSDRLAIGQFF	TGTGCCAGCAGTGATAGGCTAGCGATCGGGCAGTTCTTC
TRBJ1-1	TRBD1	TRBV7-9	.	CASSPGTVQLNTEAFF	TGTGCCAGCAGCCCGGGGACAGTACAATTAAACACTGAAGCTTTCTTT
TRBJ2-7	.	TRBV18	.	CASSPPGEGRYEQYF	TGTGCCAGCTCGCCACCAGGGGAGGGACGGTACGAGCAGTACTTC
TRBJ1-2	.	TRBV6-1	.	CASSESGRTGRDGYTF	TGTGCCAGCAGTGAATCCGGCCGTACAGGGAGGGATGGCTACACCTTC
TRBJ2-1	TRBD1	TRBV2	.	CASRGQVSYNEQFF	TGTGCCAGCAGGGGACAGGTCTCCTACAATGAGCAGTTCTTC
TRBJ2-2	TRBD1	TRBV9	.	CASSVVTPGTGNTGELFF	TGTGCCAGCAGCGTAGTGACCCCCGGGACAGGGAACACCGGGGAGCTGTTTTTT
TRBJ1-2	.	TRBV29-1	once	CSVLTGNYGYTF	TGCAGCGTCTTAACAGGAAACTATGGCTACACCTTC
TRBJ1-2	.	TRBV12-3/TRBV12-4	.	CASTRSSNYGYTF	TGTGCCAGCACCCGGTCTTCTAACTATGGCTACACCTTC
TRBJ2-7	.	TRBV6-5	.	CASSALEQYF	TGTGCCAGCAGCGCGTTGGAGCAGTACTTC